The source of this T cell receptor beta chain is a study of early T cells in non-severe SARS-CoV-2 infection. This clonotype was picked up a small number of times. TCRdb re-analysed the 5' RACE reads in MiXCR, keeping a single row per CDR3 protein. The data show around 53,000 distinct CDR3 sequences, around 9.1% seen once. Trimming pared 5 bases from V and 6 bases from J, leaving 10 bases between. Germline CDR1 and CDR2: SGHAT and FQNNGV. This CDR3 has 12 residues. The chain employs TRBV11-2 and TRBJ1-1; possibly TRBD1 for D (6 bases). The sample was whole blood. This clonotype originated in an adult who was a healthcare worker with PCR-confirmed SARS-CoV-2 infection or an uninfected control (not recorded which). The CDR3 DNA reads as TGTGCCAGCAGCCGAGACAGGCCTGAAGCTTTCTTT. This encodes CASSRDRPEAFF.